A selection of T cell receptor beta chains follows, all from one sample in a study of beta chain features in type 1 diabetes. Sequencing was performed with immunoSEQ multiplex PCR; in TCRdb, only in-frame clones are kept and a portion is missing. The sample lists about 200,000 clones, roughly 11% occurring once. Sequenced input: central memory CD4+ T cells from blood. The receptors originated from a man in his late teens or twenties in good health. Each CDR3 is given with its conserved first and last residue. Each record gives: CDR3 protein, J gene, D gene, V gene. The D gene is left open where the match is weak.

CDR3 protein: CASSTGDRGHQETQYF
J gene: TRBJ2-5
D gene: TRBD1
V gene: TRBV7-9

CDR3 protein: CASSLMRRLAGGYNEQFF
J gene: TRBJ2-1
D gene: TRBD2
V gene: TRBV28

CDR3 protein: CASSYYETGANVLTF
J gene: TRBJ2-6
D gene: .
V gene: TRBV6-5

CDR3 protein: CASSLDRGGGETQYF
J gene: TRBJ2-5
D gene: .
V gene: TRBV13

CDR3 protein: CASSSLGATRSTGELFF
J gene: TRBJ2-2
D gene: .
V gene: TRBV11-3

CDR3 protein: CASSPQGETQYF
J gene: TRBJ2-3
D gene: .
V gene: TRBV7-9

CDR3 protein: CASSYSRDSGGTQYF
J gene: TRBJ2-3
D gene: .
V gene: TRBV6-6

CDR3 protein: CASSLAGRTSGSSYEQYF
J gene: TRBJ2-7
D gene: TRBD2
V gene: TRBV7-2

CDR3 protein: CASSLWRQDGEQYF
J gene: TRBJ2-7
D gene: .
V gene: TRBV5-1

CDR3 protein: CASSRQEGTGELFF
J gene: TRBJ2-2
D gene: .
V gene: TRBV2

CDR3 protein: CASSQDGQVRDIQYF
J gene: TRBJ2-4
D gene: .
V gene: TRBV4-2

CDR3 protein: CASSVGFQETQYF
J gene: TRBJ2-5
D gene: .
V gene: TRBV5-1